Below are 13 T cell receptor beta chains sequenced from a single sample in a study of blood T cell repertoires in COVID-19. TCRdb's copy holds only in-frame clones and misses some; the assay was immunoSEQ multiplex PCR. Of more than 35,000 clones in the sample, about four fifths were seen once. Material: peripheral blood. The receptors were gathered from a man between 65 and 80 years old with acute or convalescent COVID-19.

This rearrangement joins TRBV7-6 to TRBJ2-3; 8 positions agree with TRBD1. V dropped 1 base and J dropped 6; count of bases not matched to a gene: 9. CDR3 length: 16 amino acids. The germline CDR1 and CDR2 sequences are SGHVS and FNYEAQ. The CDR3, as DNA: TGTGCCAGCAGCTTAGGACGGACAGGGACTTGGGATACGCAGTATTTT. Encoded protein: CASSLGRTGTWDTQYF.

V is TRBV6-5 and J is TRBJ2-3, with 8 positions matching TRBD2. V lost 6 bases and J lost 1; bases outside the gene matches: 3. Germline loops: CDR1 MNHEY, CDR2 SVGAGI. CDR3 length: 14 amino acids. The CDR3 bases are TGTGCCAGCAGGCCGCGGGGGGGCACAGATACGCAGTATTTT. It codes for CASRPRGGTDTQYF.

The rearrangement uses TRBV10-1 and TRBJ2-1; 7 nucleotides align to TRBD2. CDR3 size: 15 residues. V lost 3 bases, J lost 8 bases, and 10 bases stayed unmatched. Per germline, CDR1 WNHNN and CDR2 SYGVQD (reference sequence). CDR3 protein: CASSDWREKLDEQFF. The CDR3 DNA sequence: TGCGCCAGCAGTGATTGGCGGGAGAAATTGGATGAGCAGTTCTTC.

The V and J genes are TRBV7-9 and TRBJ1-1; the D gene is possibly TRBD1 (6 bases). The CDR3 contains 15 residues. Looked up from germline, CDR1 is SEHNR and CDR2 is FQNEAQ (reference sequence). V lost 1 base, J lost 0 bases, and 9 bases lay in between. CDR3 amino acids: CASSLDRALNTEAFF. Here the CDR3 DNA reads TGTGCCAGCAGCTTAGACAGGGCCTTGAACACTGAAGCTTTCTTT.

V and J are TRBV5-8 and TRBJ2-1; 9 bases match TRBD2. The CDR3 has 18 amino acids. The ends lost 7 bases at V and 4 bases at J; junction bases unmatched: 18. CDR1 SGHTS and CDR2 YDEGEE come from the germline V gene. CDR3 in amino acids: CASGTLLPGLADYNEQFF. CDR3 bases: TGTGCCAGCGGGACTCTCCTTCCGGGACTAGCTGATTACAATGAGCAGTTCTTC.

This chain links TRBV4-3 with TRBJ2-5; D possibly corresponds to TRBD2 (7 bases). Trimming took off 1 base at V and 5 bases at J, with 14 bases between the two ends. This CDR3 contains 15 residues. Germline loops: CDR1 LGHNA, CDR2 YSLEER. The CDR3 loop is CASSQVGGAHETQYF. In DNA, the CDR3 is TGCGCCAGCAGCCAAGTGGGGGGGGCCCACGAGACCCAGTACTTC.

The chain recombines TRBV29-1 with TRBJ2-7, with 9 bases lining up with TRBD1. The CDR3 has 15 residues. With 0 bases clipped from V and 5 bases from J, the junction kept 8 bases outside the gene matches. Germline lookup yields CDR1 SQVTM and CDR2 ANQGSEA. CDR3 residues: CSVEDRGDRDDEQYF. The CDR3 DNA sequence: TGCAGCGTTGAAGACCGGGGGGACAGGGACGACGAGCAGTACTTC.

The J gene is TRBJ2-1, the V gene TRBV12-3 or TRBV12-4; a weak D match, TRBD2 (5 bases). The CDR3 has 12 amino acids. V lost 3 bases to trimming and J lost 7 bases, with 7 bases between them. CDR3 amino acids: CASSFPGNEQFF. CDR3 bases: TGTGCCAGCAGTTTCCCGGGGAATGAGCAGTTCTTC.

As regards this clone: Other nucleotide sequences in the sample specify the same CDR3. V gene TRBV10-1 combines with J gene TRBJ2-3, with 12 bases aligning to TRBD2. Germline V gene data show CDR1 as WNHNN and CDR2 as SYGVQD (reference sequence). Trimming removed 3 bases from V and 3 bases from J; junction bases left unmatched: 4. The CDR3 is made up of 16 amino acids. CDR3 region: CASSESLAGGTDTQYF. In DNA, the CDR3 is TGCGCCAGCAGTGAATCGCTAGCGGGAGGGACAGATACGCAGTATTTT.

This clone has just a few counts. The V and J genes are TRBV10-3 and TRBJ1-1, with D possibly being TRBD1 (5 bases). The CDR3 runs 14 residues. V was cut by 2 bases and J by 4 bases, with 11 bases left in between. CDR1 and CDR2 (germline): ENHRY, SYGVKD. CDR3 protein: CAISEGRGGTEAFF. CDR3 nucleotide sequence: TGTGCCATCAGTGAGGGTAGGGGTGGCACTGAAGCTTTCTTT.

The chain recombines TRBV10-2 with TRBJ2-7, with TRBD1 matching 7 bases. The germline V gene has CDR1 WSHSY and CDR2 SAAADI. Trimming removed 5 bases from V and 7 bases from J; junction bases left unmatched: 11. This CDR3 has 14 amino acids. This CDR3 reads CASSPGQAPGEQYF. In nucleotides, the CDR3 is TGCGCCAGCAGTCCCGGACAGGCGCCAGGGGAGCAGTACTTC.

This clone was counted once. This CDR3 is also generated by other DNA sequences in the sample. The J gene is TRBJ2-2, the V gene TRBV18, with 10 positions matching TRBD1. This CDR3 region has 16 residues. After removal of 0 bases from V and 2 bases from J, the junction contained 0 bases not matched to a gene. Germline lookup yields CDR1 KGHSH and CDR2 LQKENI. The CDR3 sequence is CASSPPTGGNTGELFF. DNA for the CDR3: TGTGCCAGCTCACCACCGACAGGGGGCAACACCGGGGAGCTGTTTTTT.

This clone was found a few times. The chain uses TRBV7-9 and TRBJ2-5; TRBD1 is a possible D gene (6 bases). Germline V gene sequence: CDR1 SEHNR, CDR2 FQNEAQ (reference sequence). V dropped 1 base and J dropped 0 bases, with 12 bases sitting between them. This CDR3 is built from 16 residues. CDR3: CASSLGQARDQETQYF. CDR3 coding DNA: TGTGCCAGCAGCTTAGGACAGGCGCGGGACCAAGAGACCCAGTACTTC.